Listed here are 11 T cell receptor beta chains from one sample, sequenced in a study of T cells in Graves' hyperthyroidism and ophthalmopathy. Template material for amplifying TCR beta CDR3 regions consisted of RNA transcripts. Researchers ran a first-round RT-PCR on the TCR CDR3 using the HTBI primer set. One entry per CDR3 protein, called by TCRdb with MiXCR from the multiplex PCR reads. The repertoire holds some 440,000 distinct CDR3 sequences, around 14% seen once, with 14% in the top ten. The sequenced material came from blood. Source of these receptors: a woman in her late teens or twenties with Graves' hyperthyroidism.

The gene calls are TRBV12-5 and TRBJ2-3, with D possibly being TRBD1 or TRBD2 (5 bases each). The germline V gene encodes CDR1 LGHNT and CDR2 FRNRAP. This CDR3 is 16 amino acids long. With 6 bases removed from V and 1 base from J, the gap between germline ends came to 17 bases. The CDR3 reads CASGIQMGVGTDTQYF. The CDR3 DNA is TGTGCTAGTGGCATCCAAATGGGGGTGGGCACAGATACGCAGTATTTT. The complete variable domain, with remaining parts taken from reference TRBV12-5 and TRBJ2-3, reads DARVTQTPRHKVTEMGQEVTMRCQPILGHNTVFWYRQTMMQGLELLAYFRNRAPLDDSGMPKDRFSAEMPDATLATLKIQPSEPRDSAVYFCASGIQMGVGTDTQYFGPGTRLTVL.

This clonotype was found a few times. V gene TRBV19 combines with J gene TRBJ2-7, with TRBD1 as a possible D gene (6 bases). The V and J ends lost 6 bases and 0 bases respectively, with 12 bases between them. The germline CDR1 and CDR2 sequences are LNHDA and SQIVND (reference sequence). CDR3 length equals 14 residues. The DNA for the CDR3 is TGTGCCAGTAGCGCGGACAGACGCTCCTACGAGCAGTACTTC. Translating it yields CASSADRRSYEQYF. Looking up the rest from reference TRBV19 and TRBJ2-7 gives the full variable domain: DGGITQSPKYLFRKEGQNVTLSCEQNLNHDAMYWYRQDPGQGLRLIYYSQIVNDFQKGDIAEGYSVSREKKESFPLTVTSAQKNPTAFYLCASSADRRSYEQYFGPGTRLTVT.

This clonotype was counted ten times or more. V gene TRBV20-1 combines with J gene TRBJ2-3, with 7 bases lining up with TRBD1. CDR3 length: 12 amino acids. V lost 5 bases and J lost 3; bases outside the gene matches: 2. Germline V gene lookup returns CDR1 DFQATT and CDR2 SNEGSKA (reference sequence). The chain's CDR3 is CSAPRGTDTQYF. In DNA, the CDR3 is TGCAGTGCTCCCAGGGGGACAGATACGCAGTATTTT.

The V gene is TRBV20-1, the J gene TRBJ1-3; D call uncertain. The ends were cut back, 5 bases at V and 3 bases at J, with 8 bases in the middle. CDR3 length equals 12 residues. Germline CDR1 and CDR2: DFQATT and SNEGSKA (reference sequence). The CDR3 DNA is TGCAGTGCTCGCCTCGGTGGAAACACCATATATTTT. This translates into CSARLGGNTIYF.

The rearrangement links TRBV20-1 to TRBJ2-7, with D perhaps TRBD2 (7 bases). CDR3 length: 11 residues. The V end was cut by 7 bases, the J end by 6 bases, with 13 bases between. In germline, CDR1 is DFQATT, CDR2 SNEGSKA (reference sequence). CDR3 residues: CSGAGAGEQYF. CDR3 nucleotide sequence: TGCAGTGGGGCGGGGGCCGGCGAGCAGTACTTC.

This clonotype has only a few counts. The V gene is TRBV7-9, the J gene TRBJ2-7; D gene uncertain. Trimming removed 2 bases from V and 5 bases from J, with 7 bases in between. CDR1 and CDR2 (germline): SEHNR, FQNEAQ (reference sequence). The CDR3 contains 12 residues. CDR3 residues: CASSLSVNEQYF. CDR3 bases: TGTGCCAGCAGCTTAAGCGTCAACGAGCAGTACTTC.

This rearrangement joins TRBV27 to TRBJ2-2, with TRBD1 matching over 8 bases. The CDR3 runs to 14 residues. The V and J ends lost 6 bases and 4 bases, in that order; junction bases with no gene match: 4. Germline V CDR1 and CDR2: MNHEY, SMNVEV (reference sequence). The CDR3 sequence is CASRRTGRTGELFF. The CDR3 DNA sequence: TGTGCCAGCAGGAGGACAGGGCGCACCGGGGAGCTGTTTTTT.

The sample holds many counts of this clonotype. The V gene is TRBV5-1, the J gene TRBJ1-2; 11 bases are shared with TRBD1. The J segment lost 4 bases and the V segment lost 0 bases, leaving 8 bases of the junction unmatched. Per the germline V gene, CDR1 is SGHRS and CDR2 is YFSETQ. The CDR3 has 17 residues. CDR3 amino acids: CASSLGTGGSQSYGYTF. CDR3 coding DNA: TGCGCCAGCAGCTTGGGGACAGGGGGCTCCCAATCCTATGGCTACACCTTC.

This clonotype was seen ten or more times. The chain couples TRBV2 to TRBJ1-1; no firm D call. There are 14 residues in the CDR3. Germline V lookup: CDR1 SNHLY, CDR2 FYNNEI. V was pared by 2 bases and J by 3 bases, with 10 bases between. Here the CDR3 reads CASSEREKDTEAFF. CDR3 coding DNA: TGTGCCAGCAGTGAAAGAGAGAAGGACACTGAAGCTTTCTTT.

This clonotype was observed a handful of times. This chain links TRBV4-2 with TRBJ2-3; D gene ambiguous. This CDR3 spans 15 amino acids. Germline V CDR1 and CDR2: LGHNA, YNFKEQ. V was pared by 0 bases and J by 0 bases, with 7 bases between. In nucleotides, the CDR3 is TGTGCCAGCAGCCAAGAGGAACAGAGCACAGATACGCAGTATTTT. Translating gives CASSQEEQSTDTQYF.

V gene TRBV20-1 combines with J gene TRBJ2-2; D is uncertain. CDR1 DFQATT and CDR2 SNEGSKA come from the germline V gene (reference sequence). This CDR3 has 13 residues. Trimming took 1 base from V and 4 from J, leaving 7 bases between them. CDR3 bases: TGCAGTGCTAGAGGCCCAGCCACCGGGGAGCTGTTTTTT. It is translated as CSARGPATGELFF.